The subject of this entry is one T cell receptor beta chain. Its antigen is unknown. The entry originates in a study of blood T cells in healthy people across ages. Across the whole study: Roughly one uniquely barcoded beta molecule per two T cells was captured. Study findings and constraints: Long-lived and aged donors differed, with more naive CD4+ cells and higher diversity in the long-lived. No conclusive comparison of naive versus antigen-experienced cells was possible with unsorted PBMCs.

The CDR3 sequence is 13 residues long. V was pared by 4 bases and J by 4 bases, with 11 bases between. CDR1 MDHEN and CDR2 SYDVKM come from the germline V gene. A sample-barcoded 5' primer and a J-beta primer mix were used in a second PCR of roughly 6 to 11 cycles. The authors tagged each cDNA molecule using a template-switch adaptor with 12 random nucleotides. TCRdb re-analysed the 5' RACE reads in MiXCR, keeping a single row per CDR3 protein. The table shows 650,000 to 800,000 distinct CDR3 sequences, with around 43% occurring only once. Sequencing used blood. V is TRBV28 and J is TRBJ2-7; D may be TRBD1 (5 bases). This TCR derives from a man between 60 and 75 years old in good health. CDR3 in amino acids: CASSSPDRYEQYF. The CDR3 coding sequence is TGTGCCAGCAGTTCTCCTGACAGATACGAGCAGTACTTC.